The 28 T cell receptor beta chains below come from one sample, sequenced in a study of T cells expressing NK-cell markers. TCRdb reprocessed the 5' RACE reads and keeps a single row for each CDR3 protein, giving no DNA. The sample has over 250,000 distinct CDR3 sequences; the top ten hold around 3.9%. The specimen was blood T cells: a sorted CD56 or NKG2C T cell subset, CD4+ or CD8+ T cells, or bulk PBMC T cells (not recorded which). The receptors here all came from a woman between 18 and 69 years old in good health.

The V and J genes are TRBV20-1 and TRBJ1-1. The CDR3 length is 14 residues. CDR1 and CDR2 (germline): DFQATT, SNEGSKA (reference sequence). CDR3 protein: CSARRLGRNTEAFF.

V is TRBV4-2 and J is TRBJ2-1; no DNA is available, so the TRBD2 call from TCRdb remains unchecked. From germline, CDR1 is LGHNA and CDR2 YNFKEQ. The CDR3 is made up of 15 amino acids. CDR3 residues: CASSQDTAVKNEQFF.

J is TRBJ1-2 and V is TRBV28; checking the TCRdb D call of TRBD1 is not possible without DNA. Germline CDR1 MDHEN, CDR2 SYDVKM. CDR3 size: 13 residues. CDR3 sequence reads: CASSSPQGYGYTF.

The J gene is TRBJ2-1, the V gene TRBV28; there is no DNA to check the TCRdb D call of TRBD2. Germline V lookup: CDR1 MDHEN, CDR2 SYDVKM. This CDR3 spans 15 amino acids. CDR3 sequence: CASSFGTPIYNEQFF.

The chain combines TRBV7-2 with TRBJ2-3; the D call from TCRdb, TRBD1, cannot be confirmed without DNA. The CDR3 covers 14 residues. The V gene's germline CDR1 is SGHTA and CDR2 FQGNSA. CDR3 amino acids: CASTRTGNTDTQYF.

The chain is built from TRBV6-1 and TRBJ2-5; the D call from TCRdb, TRBD1, cannot be confirmed without DNA. The CDR3 runs 15 residues. Germline CDR1 MNHNS, CDR2 SASEGT. The CDR3 loop reads CASSESLGSQETQYF.

The V call is TRBV12-3 or TRBV12-4, the J call TRBJ2-7; lacking DNA, the TRBD2 call made by TCRdb goes unchecked. The CDR3 sequence is 12 residues long. The CDR3 is CASSRTSAEQYF.

The V and J genes are TRBV30 and TRBJ1-4; the D gene TCRdb calls, TRBD1, cannot be checked with no DNA. This CDR3 is 15 amino acids long. Germline loops: CDR1 GTSNPN, CDR2 SVGIG (reference sequence). The CDR3: CAWSVRGPTNEKLFF. The full variable domain, with the rest looked up from reference TRBV30 and TRBJ1-4, is SQTIHQWPATLVQPVGSPLSLECTVEGTSNPNLYWYRQAAGRGLQLLFYSVGIGQISSEVPQNLSASRPQDRQFILSSKKLLLSDSGFYLCAWSVRGPTNEKLFFGSGTQLSVL.

The chain links TRBV19 to TRBJ1-5; TCRdb lists TRBD1, though no DNA is available to test this call. The CDR3 has 15 amino acids. Germline lookup yields CDR1 LNHDA and CDR2 SQIVND (reference sequence). The CDR3 loop reads CASSIDRGRNQPQHF.

This chain connects TRBV2 to TRBJ2-1. The CDR3 spans 14 residues. Germline V gene sequence: CDR1 SNHLY, CDR2 FYNNEI. The CDR3 region is CASGLSDRSNEQFF.

This chain uses TRBV5-1 with TRBJ2-5. The germline V gene has CDR1 SGHRS and CDR2 YFSETQ. The length of the CDR3 is 15 residues. The CDR3: CASSLSTANQETQYF.

This chain connects TRBV15 to TRBJ1-5; TCRdb gives TRBD1 as the D gene, but with no DNA this cannot be confirmed. The CDR3 extends over 16 amino acids. Germline CDR1 LNHNV, CDR2 YYDKDF (reference sequence). CDR3 sequence: CATSRDGGRGNQPQHF. The full variable domain, completed using reference TRBV15 and TRBJ1-5, is DAMVIQNPRYQVTQFGKPVTLSCSQTLNHNVMYWYQQKSSQAPKLLFHYYDKDFNNEADTPDNFQSRRPNTSFCFLDIRSPGLGDTAMYLCATSRDGGRGNQPQHFGDGTRLSIL.

The gene calls are TRBV18 and TRBJ2-3. Germline values: CDR1 KGHSH, CDR2 LQKENI. The CDR3 spans 15 residues. The CDR3 here is CASSPRTASTDTQYF.

This chain joins TRBV19 and TRBJ1-5; TCRdb names TRBD1, which stays unverified in the absence of DNA. The CDR3 has 15 residues. Germline CDR1 LNHDA, CDR2 SQIVND (reference sequence). CDR3 region: CASKGGSTGNQPQHF.

The chain combines TRBV20-1 with TRBJ2-7; with no DNA, the TCRdb D assignment of TRBD2 cannot be verified. Germline V gives CDR1 DFQATT, CDR2 SNEGSKA (reference sequence). The CDR3 extends over 14 amino acids. CDR3 sequence: CSAPIAASSYEQYF.

The rearrangement links TRBV20-1 to TRBJ2-7; TCRdb's D gene call, TRBD1, goes unchecked for lack of DNA. The CDR3 is 15 amino acids. Looked up from germline, CDR1 is DFQATT and CDR2 is SNEGSKA (reference sequence). The CDR3 is CSASIGAGTSYEQYF.

The chain combines TRBV3-1 with TRBJ2-1; the TRBD2 assignment by TCRdb is unverifiable without DNA. The germline CDR1 and CDR2 sequences are LGHDT and YNNKEL (reference sequence). This CDR3 comprises 13 residues. The CDR3 here is CASSQREGGEQFF.

This chain links TRBV6-2 or TRBV6-3 with TRBJ2-3. The CDR3 spans 16 residues. Germline assignment: CDR1 MNHEY and CDR2 SVGEGT. The CDR3: CASEVQGPASTDTQYF.

V usage is TRBV7-9 and J usage is TRBJ1-1; TCRdb's D gene call, TRBD1, goes unchecked for lack of DNA. Germline V CDR1 and CDR2: SEHNR, FQNEAQ (reference sequence). CDR3 length: 14 residues. This CDR3 reads CASSPRGGDTEAFF.

V usage is TRBV2 and J usage is TRBJ2-3; TCRdb indicates TRBD1, and absent DNA this call remains unverified. The germline V gene encodes CDR1 SNHLY and CDR2 FYNNEI. This CDR3 region has 15 residues. The CDR3 sequence: CATVPHYRESDTQYF. Combining the CDR3 with reference TRBV2 and TRBJ2-3 gives the whole variable domain EPEVTQTPSHQVTQMGQEVILRCVPISNHLYFYWYRQILGQKVEFLVSFYNNEISEKSEIFDDQFSVERPDGSNFTLKIRSTKLEDSAMYFCATVPHYRESDTQYFGPGTRLTVL.

The chain joins TRBV4-1 to TRBJ1-2. The CDR3 is 19 amino acids. From germline, CDR1 is MGHRA and CDR2 YSYEKL. The CDR3 loop is CASSQDLGTINSATYGYTF.

The rearrangement links TRBV29-1 to TRBJ1-1. Germline loops: CDR1 SQVTM, CDR2 ANQGSEA. The CDR3 totals 15 residues. The CDR3 region is CSVARPPTGAQKAFF.

The J gene is TRBJ1-6, the V gene TRBV3-1; the TRBD1 assignment by TCRdb is unverifiable without DNA. The CDR3 runs to 13 residues. Germline loops: CDR1 LGHDT, CDR2 YNNKEL (reference sequence). Here the CDR3 reads CASSGQGNSPLHF.

The rearrangement uses TRBV7-2 and TRBJ2-3. Per germline, CDR1 SGHTA and CDR2 FQGNSA. CDR3 size: 14 residues. This CDR3 is CASSLMWSTDTQYF.

This chain connects TRBV28 to TRBJ2-7; without DNA, the TCRdb call of TRBD2 cannot be checked. CDR1 and CDR2 (germline): MDHEN, SYDVKM. CDR3 length equals 15 residues. CDR3 residues: CASAFLVAGGSEQYF.

The chain uses TRBV20-1 and TRBJ2-7; TCRdb returns TRBD2, unconfirmable since there is no DNA. Germline V gene sequence: CDR1 DFQATT, CDR2 SNEGSKA (reference sequence). CDR3 length: 13 residues. The chain's CDR3 is CSAGPSGSYEQYF.

The gene calls are TRBV20-1 and TRBJ2-7; TCRdb reports TRBD2, a call that lacks DNA to check it against. The CDR3 length is 14 residues. CDR1 and CDR2 from the germline V gene are DFQATT and SNEGSKA (reference sequence). This CDR3 is CSAGVGSFSYEQYF.

The rearrangement joins TRBV4-3 to TRBJ1-6. The CDR3 loop spans 16 amino acids. Germline assignment: CDR1 LGHNA and CDR2 YSLEER. The chain's CDR3 is CASSQDVRVMNSPLHF.